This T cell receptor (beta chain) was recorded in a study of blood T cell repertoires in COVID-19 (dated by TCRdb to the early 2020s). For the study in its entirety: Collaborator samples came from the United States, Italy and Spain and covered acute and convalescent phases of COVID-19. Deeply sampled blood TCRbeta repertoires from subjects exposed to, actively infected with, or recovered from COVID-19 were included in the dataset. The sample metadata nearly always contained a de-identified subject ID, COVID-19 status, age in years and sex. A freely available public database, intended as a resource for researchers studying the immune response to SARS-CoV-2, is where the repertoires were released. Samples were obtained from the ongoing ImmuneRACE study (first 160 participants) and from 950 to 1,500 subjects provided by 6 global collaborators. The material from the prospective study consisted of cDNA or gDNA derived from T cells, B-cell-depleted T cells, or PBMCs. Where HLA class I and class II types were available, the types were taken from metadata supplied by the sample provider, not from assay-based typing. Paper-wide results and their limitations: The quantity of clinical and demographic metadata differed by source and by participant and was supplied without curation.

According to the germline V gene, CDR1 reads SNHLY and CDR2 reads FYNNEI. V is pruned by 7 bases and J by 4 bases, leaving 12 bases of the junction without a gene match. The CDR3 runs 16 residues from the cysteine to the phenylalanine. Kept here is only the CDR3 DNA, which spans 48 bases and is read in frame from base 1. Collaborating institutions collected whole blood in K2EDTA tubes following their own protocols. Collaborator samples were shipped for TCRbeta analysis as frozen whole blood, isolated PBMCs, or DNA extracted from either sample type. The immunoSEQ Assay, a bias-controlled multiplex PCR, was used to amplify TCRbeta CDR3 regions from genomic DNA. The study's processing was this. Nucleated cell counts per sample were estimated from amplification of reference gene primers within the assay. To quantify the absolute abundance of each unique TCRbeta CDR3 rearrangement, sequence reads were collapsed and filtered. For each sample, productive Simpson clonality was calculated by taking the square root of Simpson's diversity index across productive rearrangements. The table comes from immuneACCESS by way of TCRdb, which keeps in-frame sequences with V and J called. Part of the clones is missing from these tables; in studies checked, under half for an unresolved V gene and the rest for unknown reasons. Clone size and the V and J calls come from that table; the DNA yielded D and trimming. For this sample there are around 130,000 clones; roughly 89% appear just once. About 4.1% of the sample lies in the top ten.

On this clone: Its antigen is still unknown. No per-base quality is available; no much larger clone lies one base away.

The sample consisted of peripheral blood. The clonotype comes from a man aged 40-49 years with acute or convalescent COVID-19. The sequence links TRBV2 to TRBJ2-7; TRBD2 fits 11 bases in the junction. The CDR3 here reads CASIKTSGIIGYEQYF. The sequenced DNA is TGTGCCAGCATTAAGACTAGCGGGATAATAGGTTACGAGCAGTACTTC.